One sample yielded the 14 T cell receptor beta chains listed below, sequenced in a study of blood T cell repertoires in COVID-19. Measured with immunoSEQ multiplex PCR; TCRdb has only the in-frame clones, and not every one. The sample consists of over 200,000 clones, roughly 89% of them appearing once. Specimen: peripheral blood. These receptors came from a man in his sixties who had recovered from COVID-19.

This rearrangement joins TRBV6-5 to TRBJ2-1, with 11 bases aligning to TRBD1. The CDR3 runs 14 residues. The J segment lost 10 bases and the V segment lost 0 bases, leaving 2 bases of the junction unmatched. CDR1 is MNHEY and CDR2 is SVGAGI in the germline V gene. The CDR3 bases are TGTGCCAGCAGTTACTCTGGGACAGGGGGAGAGCAGTTCTTC. Residues: CASSYSGTGGEQFF.

This clone has just a few counts. This sequence joins TRBV4-2 and TRBJ1-6, with 7 positions matching TRBD1. The length of the CDR3 is 15 residues. Germline CDR1 and CDR2: LGHNA and YNFKEQ. V was clipped by 1 base and J by 7 bases; unmatched bases: 4. CDR3 protein: CASSQVPGGNSPLHF. The CDR3 region has the DNA TGTGCCAGCAGCCAAGTACCAGGGGGAAATTCACCCCTCCACTTT.

The chain recombines TRBV5-1 with TRBJ2-2, with D perhaps TRBD1 (6 bases). This CDR3 is built from 17 residues. Germline V gene sequence: CDR1 SGHRS, CDR2 YFSETQ. V gave up 3 bases and J gave up 4 bases, with 19 bases separating them. This CDR3 reads CASSYRDTSGGTGELFF. The CDR3 DNA sequence: TGCGCCAGCAGCTACCGGGACACCTCCGGTGGCACCGGGGAGCTGTTTTTT.

V usage is TRBV27 and J usage is TRBJ2-7; possibly TRBD2 for D (6 bases). This CDR3 contains 14 residues. Germline V gene sequence: CDR1 MNHEY, CDR2 SMNVEV (reference sequence). V was trimmed by 2 bases and J by 5 bases, leaving 13 bases between them. As DNA, the CDR3 is TGTGCCAGCAGTTTACCCGGGACTGTCCACGAGCAGTACTTC. This translates into CASSLPGTVHEQYF.

The V gene is TRBV5-6, the J gene TRBJ2-7; 11 bases agree with TRBD2. Germline CDR1 and CDR2: SGHDT and YYEEEE. The CDR3 extends over 18 amino acids. After removal of 0 bases from V and 2 bases from J, the junction contained 10 bases not matched to a gene. The CDR3, as DNA: TGTGCCAGCAGCTTGGAGCCTAGCGGGAGGCCAAGCGCCTACGAGCAGTACTTC. This encodes CASSLEPSGRPSAYEQYF.

Here the CDR3 DNA reads TGCAGCGCCTCAGAGGGGAGGGGTCTTTATGGCTACACCTTC. This gives the protein CSASEGRGLYGYTF. The chain employs TRBV29-1 and TRBJ1-2; tentatively, D is TRBD1 (5 bases). Trimming removed 7 bases from V and 5 bases from J, with 20 bases in between. CDR1 and CDR2 (germline): SQVTM, ANQGSEA. There are 14 residues in the CDR3.

The rearrangement uses TRBV7-9 and TRBJ1-1; D not certain. Germline CDR1 and CDR2: SEHNR and FQNEAQ (reference sequence). The CDR3 has 15 amino acids. Trimming cost V 2 bases and J 0 bases, with 10 bases left between them. CDR3 residues: CASSLLGRLNTEAFF. As DNA, the CDR3 is TGTGCCAGCAGCTTACTTGGGAGGTTGAACACTGAAGCTTTCTTT. Filled out from reference TRBV7-9 and TRBJ1-1, the complete variable domain reads DTGVSQNPRHKITKRGQNVTFRCDPISEHNRLYWYRQTLGQGPEFLTYFQNEAQLEKSRLLSDRFSAERPKGSFSTLEIQRTEQGDSAMYLCASSLLGRLNTEAFFGQGTRLTVV.

The chain links TRBV7-2 to TRBJ2-3; D unclear. Between the trimmed V and J ends, which lost 1 base and 0 bases, there was a span of 5 bases. The CDR3 is 14 amino acids. Germline assignment: CDR1 SGHTA and CDR2 FQGNSA. The CDR3 sequence: CASSLERSTDTQYF. In DNA form, the CDR3 reads TGTGCCAGCAGCTTAGAACGGAGCACAGATACGCAGTATTTT.

The rearrangement joins TRBV28 to TRBJ1-5; D is possibly TRBD1 (5 bases). CDR3 length: 14 residues. Trimming left V 3 bases short and J 5 bases short, with 11 bases between. Germline CDR1 reads MDHEN; CDR2 reads SYDVKM. CDR3 DNA: TGTGCCAGCAGTTTCCGGGGGGGGTATCAGCCCCAGCATTTT. It translates to CASSFRGGYQPQHF.

A single count supports this clone. The chain joins TRBV5-1 to TRBJ2-3; tentatively, D is TRBD1 (8 bases). CDR3 size: 16 residues. V lost 5 bases, J lost 7 bases, and 23 bases lay in between. The germline gives CDR1 SGHRS, CDR2 YFSETQ. The CDR3 DNA follows: TGCGCCAGCAGTTTTACAACAGGGGGAGGGGGAAATACGCAGTATTTT. This gives the protein CASSFTTGGGGNTQYF. The full variable domain, with the rest looked up from reference TRBV5-1 and TRBJ2-3, is KAGVTQTPRYLIKTRGQQVTLSCSPISGHRSVSWYQQTPGQGLQFLFEYFSETQRNKGNFPGRFSGRQFSNSRSEMNVSTLELGDSALYLCASSFTTGGGGNTQYFGPGTRLTVL.

This clone was detected once. This chain links TRBV4-3 with TRBJ2-1; TRBD1 agrees at 7 bases. The CDR3 has 14 amino acids. CDR1 and CDR2 from the germline V gene are LGHNA and YSLEER. The V segment lost 0 bases and the J segment 7 bases; nucleotides outside the gene matches: 3. The CDR3 DNA reads as TGCGCCAGCAGCCAAGACAGGGGGTCAAATGAGCAGTTCTTC. This codes for CASSQDRGSNEQFF.

This clone was detected only a few times. The V gene is TRBV2, the J gene TRBJ2-3; D uncertain. The CDR3 totals 12 residues. V lost 3 bases, J lost 5 bases, and 6 bases lay in between. Germline CDR1 and CDR2: SNHLY and FYNNEI. The CDR3 is CASSESGDTQYF. In DNA form, the CDR3 reads TGTGCCAGCAGTGAGTCGGGAGATACGCAGTATTTT.

The sample holds one count of this clone. The rearrangement uses TRBV9 and TRBJ2-7; 7 bases line up with TRBD1. The V gene end was trimmed by 3 bases and the J gene end by 3 bases; junction bases not matched to a gene: 6. This CDR3 spans 14 amino acids. The V gene's germline CDR1 is SGDLS and CDR2 YYNGEE. The chain's CDR3 is CASSAYGTDYEQYF. For the CDR3, the DNA is TGTGCCAGCAGCGCTTATGGGACAGACTACGAGCAGTACTTC.

The CDR3 is CASGFRQGAYNEQFF. The CDR3 DNA reads TGCGCCAGCGGATTTAGACAGGGGGCCTACAATGAGCAGTTCTTC. This chain uses TRBV5-1 with TRBJ2-1; 9 bases are a match to TRBD1. V shed 7 bases, J shed 2 bases, and the junction held 7 bases outside the gene matches. The germline V gene has CDR1 SGHRS and CDR2 YFSETQ. This CDR3 contains 15 residues. The variable domain in full, completed from reference TRBV5-1 and TRBJ2-1, reads KAGVTQTPRYLIKTRGQQVTLSCSPISGHRSVSWYQQTPGQGLQFLFEYFSETQRNKGNFPGRFSGRQFSNSRSEMNVSTLELGDSALYLCASGFRQGAYNEQFFGPGTRLTVL.